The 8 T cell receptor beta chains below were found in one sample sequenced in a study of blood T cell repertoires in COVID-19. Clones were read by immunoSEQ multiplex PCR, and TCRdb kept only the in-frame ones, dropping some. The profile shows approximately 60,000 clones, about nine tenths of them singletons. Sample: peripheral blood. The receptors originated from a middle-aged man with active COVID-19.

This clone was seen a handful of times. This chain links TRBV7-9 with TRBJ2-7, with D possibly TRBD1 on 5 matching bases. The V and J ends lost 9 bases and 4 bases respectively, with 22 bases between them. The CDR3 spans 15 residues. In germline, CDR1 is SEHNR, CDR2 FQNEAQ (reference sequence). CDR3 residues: CASQKGAGLGYEQYF. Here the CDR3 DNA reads TGTGCCAGTCAAAAAGGGGCAGGATTAGGGTACGAGCAGTACTTC.

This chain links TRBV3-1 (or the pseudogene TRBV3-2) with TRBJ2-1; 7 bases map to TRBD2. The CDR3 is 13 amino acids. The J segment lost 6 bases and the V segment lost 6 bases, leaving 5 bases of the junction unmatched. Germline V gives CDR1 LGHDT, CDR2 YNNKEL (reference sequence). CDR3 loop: CASRVAGLNEQFF. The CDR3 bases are TGTGCCAGCAGAGTAGCGGGCCTCAATGAGCAGTTCTTC.

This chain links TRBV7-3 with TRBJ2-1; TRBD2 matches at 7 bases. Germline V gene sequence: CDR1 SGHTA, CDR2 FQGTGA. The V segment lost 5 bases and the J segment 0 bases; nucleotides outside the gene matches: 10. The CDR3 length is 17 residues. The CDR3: CASSPYGLDFSYNEQFF. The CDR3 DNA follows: TGTGCCAGCAGCCCCTACGGACTAGACTTCTCCTACAATGAGCAGTTCTTC. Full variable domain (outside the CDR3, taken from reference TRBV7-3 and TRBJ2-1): GAGVSQTPSNKVTEKGKYVELRCDPISGHTALYWYRQSLGQGPEFLIYFQGTGAADDSGLPNDRFFAVRPEGSVSTLKIQRTERGDSAVYLCASSPYGLDFSYNEQFFGPGTRLTVL.

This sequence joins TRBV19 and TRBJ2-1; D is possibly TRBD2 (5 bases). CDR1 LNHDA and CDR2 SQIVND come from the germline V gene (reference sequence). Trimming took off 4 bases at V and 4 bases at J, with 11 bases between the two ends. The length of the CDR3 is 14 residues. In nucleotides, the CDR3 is TGTGCCAGTAGTAGCGGGCTACTTTACAATGAGCAGTTCTTC. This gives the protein CASSSGLLYNEQFF.

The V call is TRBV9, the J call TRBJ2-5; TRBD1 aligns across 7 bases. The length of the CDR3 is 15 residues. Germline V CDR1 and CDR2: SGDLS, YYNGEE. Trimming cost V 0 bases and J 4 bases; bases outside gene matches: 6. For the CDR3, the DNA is TGTGCCAGCAGCGTAGGAGGGGGCCCGCGAGAGACCCAGTACTTC. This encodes CASSVGGGPRETQYF.

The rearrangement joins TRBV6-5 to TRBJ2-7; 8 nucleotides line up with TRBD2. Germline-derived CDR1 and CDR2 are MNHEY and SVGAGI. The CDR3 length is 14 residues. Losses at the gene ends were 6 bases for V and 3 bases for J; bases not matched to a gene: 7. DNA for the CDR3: TGTGCCAGCAGGCTTGGACGGGGGGGCTACGAGCAGTACTTC. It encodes CASRLGRGGYEQYF.

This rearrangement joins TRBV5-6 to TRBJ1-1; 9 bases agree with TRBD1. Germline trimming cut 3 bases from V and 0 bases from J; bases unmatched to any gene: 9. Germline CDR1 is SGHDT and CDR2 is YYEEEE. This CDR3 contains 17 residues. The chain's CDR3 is CASSSVQQGAMNTEAFF. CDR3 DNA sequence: TGTGCCAGCAGCTCCGTCCAACAGGGGGCCATGAACACTGAAGCTTTCTTT.

CDR3 amino acids: CASSMGQGDGYTF. CDR3 nucleotide sequence: TGTGCCAGCAGCATGGGACAGGGAGACGGCTACACCTTC. The V and J genes are TRBV7-3 and TRBJ1-2, with 9 bases identical to TRBD1. The CDR3 runs 13 residues. The ends lost 5 bases at V and 8 bases at J; junction bases unmatched: 6. In germline, CDR1 is SGHTA, CDR2 FQGTGA.